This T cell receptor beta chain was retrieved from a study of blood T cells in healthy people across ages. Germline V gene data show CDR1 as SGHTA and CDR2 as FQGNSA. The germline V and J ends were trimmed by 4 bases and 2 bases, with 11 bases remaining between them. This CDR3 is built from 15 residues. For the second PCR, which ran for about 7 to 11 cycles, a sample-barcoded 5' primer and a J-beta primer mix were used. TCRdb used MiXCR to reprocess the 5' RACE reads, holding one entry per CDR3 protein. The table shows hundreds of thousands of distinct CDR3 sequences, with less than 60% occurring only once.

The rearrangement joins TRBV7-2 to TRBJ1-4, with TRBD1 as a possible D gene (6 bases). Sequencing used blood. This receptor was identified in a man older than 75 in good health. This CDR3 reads CASSSQGITNEKLFF. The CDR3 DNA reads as TGTGCCAGCAGCTCGCAGGGGATCACTAATGAAAAACTGTTTTTT.